One T cell receptor beta chain is described in this entry. Its target is not known. The data belong to a study of CD8 T cells in ankylosing spondylitis. Findings and limits, study-wide: Some of the motif variants had earlier been found in reactive arthritis patients' fluid and blood. Significant enrichment of disease-linked clones was reportedly seen in matched ankylosing spondylitis synovial fluid. A CD8+ phenotype characterized the disease-linked clones, which were relatively rare in peripheral blood. Made up of about eight highly homologous variants, a TCR beta motif appeared characteristic of ankylosing spondylitis blood.

Libraries for TCR beta were made by quantitative 5'-RACE with molecular barcodes. One entry per CDR3 protein, called by TCRdb with MiXCR from the 5' RACE reads. The sample records about 330,000 distinct CDR3 sequences, less than 10% being singletons. V was clipped by 5 bases and J by 2 bases; unmatched bases: 7. Germline CDR1 is SGHTA and CDR2 is FQGNSA. The length of the CDR3 is 17 residues. The chain links TRBV7-2 to TRBJ2-3; 13 nucleotides agree with TRBD2. The sequenced sample was blood, either unsorted or a sorted T cell fraction (not recorded which). The TCR was taken from a male donor with ankylosing spondylitis. In DNA form, the CDR3 reads TGTGCCAGCAGCCCCGAGGGACTAGCGGGAAACACAGATACGCAGTATTTT. Translation: CASSPEGLAGNTDTQYF.